This record concerns one T cell receptor beta chain sequence. Its antigen is currently unknown. Other nucleotide sequences from this sample produce the same CDR3. Per the germline V gene, CDR1 is MNHEY and CDR2 is SVGAGI. Trimming cost V 2 bases and J 5 bases, with 10 bases left between them. CDR3 length equals 13 residues. Naive CD8 cells lacked CD45RO, underwent positive selection for CCR7 and left out terminally differentiated effector memory CD45RA+ cells. Assay used: immunoSEQ multiplex PCR; TCRdb lists only in-frame clones, some missing. The sample carries roughly 2,000,000 clones, 85% to 95% recorded once. This sample was included in a study of shared clonotypes between healthy human individuals. Overall study results and limits: The study found about 5% of naive CD4 clonotypes shared across several donors.

V is TRBV6-5 and J is TRBJ2-7; D not resolved. The material sequenced was naive CD8+ T cells sorted from blood. The receptor's source is a young man in good health. In DNA, the CDR3 is TGTGCCAGCAGTTACAGCAGGACCCACGAGCAGTACTTC. Residues: CASSYSRTHEQYF.